These 22 T cell receptor beta chains came from one sample sequenced in a study of T cell clonotyping in hematopoietic cell transplantation. Profiling relied on immunoSEQ multiplex PCR, and the TCRdb table lists in-frame clones only, not all of them. The repertoire holds about 69,000 clones, 94% seen once, with around 1.5% in the top ten. The sequencing sample was made of peripheral blood mononuclear cells. All receptors derive from a man aged 45-60 years in good health. Some clones in this sample may be carry-over from other donors' samples.

This sequence joins TRBV5-1 and TRBJ1-4, with D possibly TRBD1 on 6 matching bases. Trimming removed 1 base at V and 8 bases at J, with 15 bases between. The CDR3 spans 15 residues. Germline-derived CDR1 and CDR2 are SGHRS and YFSETQ. The CDR3: CASSLRGETEEKLFF. CDR3 DNA: TGCGCCAGCAGCTTGAGGGGGGAAACGGAAGAAAAACTGTTTTTT.

The chain carries TRBV11-2 and TRBJ2-7; D assignment may be TRBD1 or TRBD2 (6 bases each). Germline lookup yields CDR1 SGHAT and CDR2 FQNNGV. The CDR3 extends over 15 amino acids. V lost 6 bases to trimming and J lost 4 bases, with 19 bases between them. CDR3 in DNA: TGTGCCAGCAGGCAATCTGGAGGGGGGAGGTACGAGCAGTACTTC. It encodes CASRQSGGGRYEQYF.

The chain is built from TRBV25-1 and TRBJ2-1; 9 bases are a match to TRBD1. CDR1 and CDR2 from the germline V gene are MGHDK and SYGVNS. The CDR3 spans 15 residues. With V trimmed by 3 bases and J by 3 bases, 3 bases remained unmatched. CDR3 nucleotides: TGTGCCAGCAGTGATGGGGGACAGGGCTACAATGAGCAGTTCTTC. Protein: CASSDGGQGYNEQFF.

The CDR3 spells CASSVQGAYNEQFF. The CDR3 coding sequence is TGTGCCAGCAGCGTACAGGGGGCCTACAATGAGCAGTTCTTC. The rearrangement joins TRBV9 to TRBJ2-1; 7 bases map to TRBD1. The V gene's germline CDR1 is SGDLS and CDR2 YYNGEE. CDR3 length: 14 amino acids. Trimming at V came to 1 base and at J to 2 bases, leaving 0 bases not matched to a gene. Complete variable domain (other parts from reference TRBV9 and TRBJ2-1): DSGVTQTPKHLITATGQRVTLRCSPRSGDLSVYWYQQSLDQGLQFLIQYYNGEERAKGNILERFSAQQFPDLHSELNLSSLELGDSALYFCASSVQGAYNEQFFGPGTRLTVL.

The chain carries TRBV2 and TRBJ1-5; D is unresolved. The CDR3 totals 13 residues. Trimming shortened V by 3 bases and J by 4 bases, and 7 bases separated the two germline ends. Per germline, CDR1 SNHLY and CDR2 FYNNEI. CDR3 DNA: TGTGCCAGCAGTGATGAGGTTAATCAGCCCCAGCATTTT. As protein: CASSDEVNQPQHF.

The gene calls are TRBV5-5 and TRBJ1-4; D gene ambiguous. In germline, CDR1 is SGHKS, CDR2 YYEKEE (reference sequence). The V end was cut by 5 bases, the J end by 8 bases, with 10 bases between. The CDR3 totals 12 residues. In nucleotides, the CDR3 is TGTGCCAGCAGTTGGCTAGGGGAAAAACTGTTTTTT. Translated, it gives CASSWLGEKLFF.

The chain recombines TRBV7-3 with TRBJ1-2; 10 nucleotides align to TRBD1. Germline CDR1 SGHTA, CDR2 FQGTGA. V was pared by 8 bases and J by 4 bases, with 10 bases of the junction left unmatched. The CDR3 runs 15 residues. The DNA of the CDR3 is TGTGCCAGCGGCACGGGACAGGGGACGGGCTATGGCTACACCTTC. It is translated as CASGTGQGTGYGYTF.

V usage is TRBV19 and J usage is TRBJ1-2; no clear D. Germline CDR1 LNHDA, CDR2 SQIVND (reference sequence). Trimming cost V 9 bases and J 4 bases, with 9 bases left between them. The CDR3 has 11 amino acids. The chain's CDR3 is CASKNSYGYTF. The CDR3 bases are TGTGCCAGCAAGAATAGCTATGGCTACACCTTC.

The rearrangement links TRBV6-1 to TRBJ1-1; the D is unclear. V lost 4 bases to trimming and J lost 0 bases, with 9 bases between them. Germline CDR1 reads MNHNS; CDR2 reads SASEGT. The CDR3 runs to 14 residues. The CDR3 protein is CASSVEQMNTEAFF. CDR3 coding DNA: TGTGCCAGCAGTGTTGAGCAGATGAACACTGAAGCTTTCTTT.

The chain is built from TRBV28 and TRBJ2-5, with 7 nucleotides matching TRBD1. Germline V gene data show CDR1 as MDHEN and CDR2 as SYDVKM. V gave up 4 bases and J gave up 6 bases; unmatched junction bases: 8. This CDR3 region has 14 residues. The CDR3 nucleotides read TGTGCCAGCAGTTCGGGACAGCATGGGAAGACCCAGTACTTC. Translating gives CASSSGQHGKTQYF.

This chain joins TRBV29-1 and TRBJ1-5; D may be TRBD1 (5 bases). V lost 7 bases to trimming and J lost 4 bases, with 11 bases between them. CDR3 length equals 12 residues. Germline CDR1 SQVTM, CDR2 ANQGSEA. The CDR3 region has the DNA TGCAGCGCAGGGAGCGGGAATCAGCCCCAGCATTTT. It yields the protein CSAGSGNQPQHF.

V usage is TRBV28 and J usage is TRBJ2-3; TRBD2 is a possible D gene (5 bases). Germline lookup yields CDR1 MDHEN and CDR2 SYDVKM. The CDR3 sequence is 15 residues long. Trimming left V 2 bases short and J 2 bases short, with 11 bases between. In DNA form, the CDR3 reads TGTGCCAGCAGTTTACCAGCGGCCTACACAGATACGCAGTATTTT. Translation: CASSLPAAYTDTQYF.

The chain carries TRBV5-8 and TRBJ2-2, with unresolved D. The CDR3 sequence is 12 residues long. V dropped 4 bases and J dropped 7 bases, with 8 bases sitting between them. CDR1 and CDR2 from the germline V gene are SGHTS and YDEGEE. In nucleotides, the CDR3 is TGTGCCAGCAGCCCCACGTTCGGGGAGCTGTTTTTT. The encoded protein is CASSPTFGELFF.

The chain has TRBV6-1 and TRBJ2-3; no definite D call. V shed 4 bases and J shed 3 bases, with 20 bases lying between them. Germline V gene sequence: CDR1 MNHNS, CDR2 SASEGT. The CDR3 length is 17 residues. CDR3 residues: CASSAGFVATPTDTQYF. CDR3 coding DNA: TGTGCCAGCAGTGCGGGTTTCGTGGCAACCCCAACAGATACGCAGTATTTT.

This clone has only a few counts. The J gene is TRBJ2-3, the V gene TRBV29-1; tentatively, D is TRBD1 (5 bases). The CDR3 spans 13 residues. V shed 7 bases and J shed 5 bases, with 16 bases lying between them. The germline CDR1 and CDR2 sequences are SQVTM and ANQGSEA. Written as DNA, the CDR3 is TGCAGCGCAGGACACTCGAGTCAAGATACGCAGTATTTT. Its translation is CSAGHSSQDTQYF.

The rearrangement joins TRBV5-1 to TRBJ2-1; 8 bases match TRBD2. The J segment lost 7 bases and the V segment lost 1 base, leaving 7 bases of the junction unmatched. Germline V CDR1 and CDR2: SGHRS, YFSETQ. The CDR3 sequence is 15 residues long. Written as DNA, the CDR3 is TGCGCCAGCAGCTTGTCCGGGACTAGTTGGAATGAGCAGTTCTTC. Protein product: CASSLSGTSWNEQFF.

The chain carries TRBV5-1 and TRBJ1-2; D is perhaps TRBD1 (5 bases). Trimming took off 0 bases at V and 5 bases at J, with 11 bases between the two ends. This CDR3 region has 14 residues. From germline, CDR1 is SGHRS and CDR2 YFSETQ. In DNA, the CDR3 is TGCGCCAGCAGCTTGGAGGGGACGGTTTATGGCTACACCTTC. It yields the protein CASSLEGTVYGYTF.

The V call is TRBV9, the J call TRBJ2-2; D is uncertain. The germline V and J ends were trimmed by 2 bases and 3 bases, with 11 bases remaining between them. Germline assignment: CDR1 SGDLS and CDR2 YYNGEE. This CDR3 has 15 amino acids. The CDR3 is CASSVASSDTGELFF. The CDR3 DNA follows: TGTGCCAGCAGCGTCGCCAGTTCGGACACCGGGGAGCTGTTTTTT.

The chain couples TRBV5-6 to TRBJ1-2; possible D gene TRBD1, 5 bases. Germline values: CDR1 SGHDT, CDR2 YYEEEE. V was cut by 1 base and J by 4 bases, with 23 bases left in between. The CDR3 is 18 residues long. CDR3 residues: CASSLFDPRGGLAYGYTF. The CDR3 DNA is TGTGCCAGCAGCTTGTTTGATCCTAGGGGAGGTCTGGCCTATGGCTACACCTTC.

The chain carries TRBV7-9 and TRBJ2-7; D gene uncertain. CDR3 length equals 14 residues. CDR1 is SEHNR, CDR2 FQNEAQ, per germline (reference sequence). V was cut by 1 base and J by 5 bases, with 12 bases left in between. This CDR3 is CASSLGNSVHEQYF. The CDR3 DNA reads as TGTGCCAGCAGCTTAGGCAACAGCGTTCACGAGCAGTACTTC.

This clone was observed a handful of times. The chain has TRBV30 and TRBJ1-5; possible D gene TRBD1, 6 bases. The CDR3 sequence is 12 residues long. Germline V gene lookup returns CDR1 GTSNPN and CDR2 SVGIG (reference sequence). Trimming took off 5 bases at V and 3 bases at J, with 8 bases between the two ends. CDR3 loop: CAWGQFNQPQHF. DNA of the CDR3: TGTGCCTGGGGACAGTTCAATCAGCCCCAGCATTTT.

The chain uses TRBV19 and TRBJ1-1; 7 bases fit TRBD1. J gave up 2 bases and V 7 bases, and 7 bases lay outside the gene matches. The CDR3 totals 14 residues. Germline CDR1 and CDR2: LNHDA and SQIVND (reference sequence). This CDR3 is CASKVTGINTEAFF. Written as DNA, the CDR3 is TGTGCCAGTAAGGTGACAGGGATAAACACTGAAGCTTTCTTT.